These 31 T cell receptor beta chains were sequenced from one sample in a study of blood T cells in healthy people across ages. A J-beta primer mix and a sample-barcoded 5' primer were used in a second PCR of roughly 6 to 11 cycles. TCRdb itself ran the 5' RACE reads through MiXCR, one entry per CDR3 protein. The table has around 990,000 distinct CDR3 sequences, about 25% seen once. These same data were also listed under a study on T cells of mothers and their children.

Source material: blood. The source of these receptors is a girl aged 2 to 9 in good health.

This clonotype was picked up many times. This chain links TRBV7-2 with TRBJ2-3, with 9 bases lining up with TRBD2. J lost 5 bases, V lost 1 base, and 4 bases had no gene match. The CDR3 runs to 15 residues. Germline loops: CDR1 SGHTA, CDR2 FQGNSA. The CDR3 protein is CASSLVGRGGDTQYF. Here the CDR3 DNA reads TGTGCCAGCAGCTTAGTAGGGCGGGGGGGAGATACGCAGTATTTT.

This sequence joins TRBV19 and TRBJ2-3; no clear D. Germline V gives CDR1 LNHDA, CDR2 SQIVND (reference sequence). The ends were cut back, 0 bases at V and 11 bases at J, with 12 bases in the middle. This CDR3 has 13 amino acids. The CDR3: CASSIDQLVGQYF. In DNA form, the CDR3 reads TGTGCCAGTAGTATAGATCAGCTCGTTGGGCAGTATTTT.

This clonotype occurred a few times. The CDR3 loop reads CASRPRDNYNSPLHF. CDR3 nucleotides: TGTGCCAGCAGACCTAGGGACAACTATAATTCACCCCTCCACTTT. The V call is TRBV6-1, the J call TRBJ1-6; tentatively, D is TRBD1 (6 bases). The CDR3 sequence is 15 residues long. V lost 6 bases to trimming and J lost 3 bases, with 12 bases between them. CDR1 is MNHNS, CDR2 SASEGT, per germline.

The chain links TRBV12-3 or TRBV12-4 to TRBJ2-4; D is unresolved. CDR3 length: 14 amino acids. V dropped 6 bases and J dropped 8 bases, with 17 bases sitting between them. In DNA, the CDR3 is TGTGCCAGCAGGCTGCAAAGCCAGAAGGACATTCAGTACTTC. Amino acids: CASRLQSQKDIQYF.

This clonotype came up a few times. One junction end does not reproduce the germline sequence, and a read error may be involved. The J gene is TRBJ1-3, the V gene TRBV29-1; the D gene is possibly TRBD1 (5 bases). Germline V gene lookup returns CDR1 SQVTM and CDR2 ANQGSEA. This CDR3 spans 16 amino acids. DNA for the CDR3: TGCAGTGTTGTAAGCGTAATAGACAGTACTGGAAACACCATATATTTT. It codes for CSVVSVIDSTGNTIYF.

In this sample, this clonotype turned up a few times. The chain uses TRBV20-1 and TRBJ2-1, with no clear D. The V gene lost 1 base and the J gene lost 5 bases, with 6 bases spanning the gap. This CDR3 spans 12 amino acids. Germline CDR1 reads DFQATT; CDR2 reads SNEGSKA (reference sequence). The CDR3 DNA reads as TGCAGTGCTAGAGTTGGAGACAATGAGCAGTTCTTC. Amino acids: CSARVGDNEQFF.

This chain links TRBV12-3 or TRBV12-4 with TRBJ2-5, with TRBD2 as a possible D gene (6 bases). The J call could be wrong; TRBJ2-1 is a better fit for the DNA end. This CDR3 is built from 16 residues. Here the CDR3 reads CASSIDSGALAVEQFF. The CDR3 DNA reads as TGTGCCAGCAGTATCGATAGCGGAGCCCTGGCTGTTGAGCAGTTCTTC.

The chain joins TRBV12-3 or TRBV12-4 to TRBJ2-5, with TRBD1 matching over 9 bases. The DNA end lines up better with TRBJ2-7; the J call may be wrong. The CDR3 runs 14 residues. CDR3 protein: CASSPPDRGDEQYF. The CDR3 DNA sequence: TGTGCCAGCAGTCCCCCAGACAGGGGGGACGAGCAGTACTTC.

The J gene is TRBJ1-1, the V gene TRBV4-1, with TRBD1 matching over 11 bases. This CDR3 spans 16 amino acids. J lost 4 bases, V lost 3 bases, and 7 bases had no gene match. Germline CDR1 is MGHRA and CDR2 is YSYEKL. The CDR3 DNA reads TGCGCCAGCAGCCAGGTGGGGACAGGGGGGGCCACTGAAGCTTTCTTT. It yields the protein CASSQVGTGGATEAFF.

The CDR3 here is CSASPGTGEQFF. The CDR3 bases are TGCAGTGCTTCCCCCGGGACCGGTGAGCAGTTCTTC. V and J are TRBV20-1 and TRBJ2-1; TRBD1 or TRBD2 may be the D gene (5 bases each). The germline V and J ends were trimmed by 5 bases and 9 bases, with 14 bases remaining between them. The CDR3 loop spans 12 amino acids. Per the germline V gene, CDR1 is DFQATT and CDR2 is SNEGSKA (reference sequence).

This chain connects TRBV27 to TRBJ2-1; the D gene is possibly TRBD2 (5 bases). V shed 5 bases and J shed 9 bases, with 11 bases lying between them. Germline values: CDR1 MNHEY, CDR2 SMNVEV (reference sequence). The CDR3 consists of 12 residues. CDR3 residues: CASSGLEGEQFF. Written as DNA, the CDR3 is TGTGCCAGCAGTGGCCTAGAGGGTGAGCAGTTCTTC.

This clonotype was seen more than once but under ten times. V is TRBV7-9 and J is TRBJ1-2; no firm D call. The CDR3 extends over 14 amino acids. Trimming removed 5 bases at V and 6 bases at J, with 16 bases between. The germline V gene has CDR1 SEHNR and CDR2 FQNEAQ (reference sequence). DNA for the CDR3: TGTGCCAGCAGCAGGTGGGAGGGTAGCCATGGCTACACCTTC. The encoded protein is CASSRWEGSHGYTF.

This clonotype was seen a handful of times. Germline and junction disagree at one end, which may indicate a read error. The V call is TRBV24-1, the J call TRBJ2-1; TRBD2 aligns across 13 bases. Germline loops: CDR1 KGHDR, CDR2 SFDVKD. The CDR3 is 16 amino acids. The CDR3 nucleotides read TGTACCACCAGTGTTATCTCACTAGCGGGAGGGCATGAGCAGTTCTTC. Translation: CTTSVISLAGGHEQFF.

This clonotype was seen only a few times. The V gene is TRBV20-1, the J gene TRBJ2-5; TRBD1 or TRBD2 may be the D gene (5 bases each). Trimming took off 6 bases at V and 5 bases at J, with 19 bases between the two ends. The germline V gene encodes CDR1 DFQATT and CDR2 SNEGSKA (reference sequence). CDR3 length: 14 residues. The CDR3 region is CSAKERGMGETQYF. The CDR3 DNA follows: TGCAGTGCCAAAGAGAGGGGTATGGGGGAGACCCAGTACTTC.

The V and J genes are TRBV28 and TRBJ2-3, with 8 nucleotides matching TRBD1. Germline V CDR1 and CDR2: MDHEN, SYDVKM. The CDR3 is 12 amino acids. With V trimmed by 10 bases and J by 1 base, 1 base remained unmatched. CDR3 DNA sequence: TGTGCCACGGGACAGGGCACAGATACGCAGTATTTT. It yields the protein CATGQGTDTQYF.

The CDR3 DNA reads as TGTGCCAGCAGCCGGACAGGGAGAGCCTACGAGCAGTACTTC. Its translation is CASSRTGRAYEQYF. V gene TRBV7-2 combines with J gene TRBJ2-7, with 8 bases fitting TRBD1. Looked up from germline, CDR1 is SGHTA and CDR2 is FQGNSA. This CDR3 is built from 14 residues. Trimming cost V 5 bases and J 2 bases; bases outside gene matches: 5. The entire variable domain, with the rest obtained from reference TRBV7-2 and TRBJ2-7, is as follows: GAGVSQSPSNKVTEKGKDVELRCDPISGHTALYWYRQSLGQGLEFLIYFQGNSAPDKSGLPSDRFSAERTGGSVSTLTIQRTQQEDSAVYLCASSRTGRAYEQYFGPGTRLTVT.

This clonotype was observed a handful of times. The chain joins TRBV29-1 to TRBJ2-1; 11 bases map to TRBD1. CDR1 is SQVTM, CDR2 ANQGSEA, per germline. CDR3 size: 13 residues. J was trimmed by 7 bases and V by 4 bases; bases with no gene match: 3. This chain's CDR3 is CSVAGQGANEQFF. CDR3 nucleotide sequence: TGCAGCGTTGCAGGACAGGGGGCGAATGAGCAGTTCTTC.

This clonotype came up a few times. The chain recombines TRBV7-9 with TRBJ1-3, with 7 bases aligning to TRBD1. The CDR3 sequence is 15 residues long. Unmatched junction bases numbered 9, after V lost 6 bases and J lost 4 bases. Germline V gene data show CDR1 as SEHNR and CDR2 as FQNEAQ (reference sequence). The CDR3 region has the DNA TGTGCCAGCAGACAAGCAGGGGGAAAGGGAAACACCATATATTTT. Its protein product is CASRQAGGKGNTIYF. Using reference TRBV7-9 and TRBJ1-3 for the parts outside the CDR3, the full variable domain is DTGVSQNPRHKITKRGQNVTFRCDPISEHNRLYWYRQTLGQGPEFLTYFQNEAQLEKSRLLSDRFSAERPKGSFSTLEIQRTEQGDSAMYLCASRQAGGKGNTIYFGEGSWLTVV.

Concerning this clonotype: The junction and the germline gene differ at one end; a read error may be behind it. CDR3: CSSTGGDEQSF. CDR3 DNA sequence: TGCAGCTCGACAGGGGGGGACGAGCAGTCCTTC. V is TRBV29-1 and J is TRBJ2-7, with 9 bases that match TRBD1. CDR3 length: 11 residues. Germline CDR1 is SQVTM and CDR2 is ANQGSEA.

The chain has TRBV24-1 and TRBJ2-7, with D tentatively TRBD2 (7 bases). V was clipped by 7 bases and J by 1 base, with 16 bases between them. This CDR3 has 15 residues. CDR1 is KGHDR, CDR2 SFDVKD, per germline. CDR3: CATSENEGGSYEQYF. The CDR3 coding sequence is TGTGCCACCAGCGAGAACGAGGGGGGGTCCTACGAGCAGTACTTC.

This clonotype showed up just a few times. The chain joins TRBV5-1 to TRBJ2-2, with D hard to call. Deletions cut 2 bases from V and 7 bases from J, with 9 bases between. The CDR3 has 13 amino acids. Germline CDR1 and CDR2: SGHRS and YFSETQ. The DNA of the CDR3 is TGCGCCAGCAGCTTCAATAGGGACGGGGAGCTGTTTTTT. This translates into CASSFNRDGELFF.

V gene TRBV29-1 combines with J gene TRBJ1-4; D is undetermined. V was pared by 8 bases and J by 10 bases, with 14 bases between. Germline V lookup: CDR1 SQVTM, CDR2 ANQGSEA. This CDR3 is built from 11 residues. The CDR3 here is CSFLGRGKLFF. In DNA form, the CDR3 reads TGCAGCTTTCTCGGACGGGGAAAACTGTTTTTT.

The gene calls are TRBV11-2 and TRBJ2-3, with 7 bases lining up with TRBD1. The CDR3 spans 15 residues. CDR1 is SGHAT, CDR2 FQNNGV, per germline. Unmatched junction bases numbered 14, after V lost 5 bases and J lost 9 bases. CDR3 region: CASSIPGTARGTQYF. The CDR3 nucleotides are TGTGCCAGCAGCATCCCAGGGACAGCCAGGGGGACGCAGTATTTT.

In nucleotides, the CDR3 is TGTGCCAGCAGCCAGACTAGCGGGAGAGGTTTAAACTACAATGAGCAGTTCTTC. Its protein product is CASSQTSGRGLNYNEQFF. The chain links TRBV7-3 to TRBJ2-1; TRBD2 agrees at 12 bases. The germline gives CDR1 SGHTA, CDR2 FQGTGA. Losses at the gene ends were 5 bases for V and 3 bases for J; bases not matched to a gene: 11. This CDR3 is 18 amino acids long.

This clonotype showed up just a few times. The V gene is TRBV5-8, the J gene TRBJ1-2; no reliable D call. CDR1 and CDR2 (germline): SGHTS, YDEGEE. CDR3 length: 13 amino acids. V shed 0 bases and J shed 9 bases, with 12 bases lying between them. CDR3 bases: TGTGCCAGCAGCTTGGACGGCCGAGAAAGCTACACCTTC. Protein product: CASSLDGRESYTF. Full variable domain (missing parts from reference TRBV5-8 and TRBJ1-2): EAGVTQSPTHLIKTRGQQATLRCSPISGHTSVYWYQQALGLGLQFLLWYDEGEERNRGNFPPRFSGRQFPNYSSELNVNALELEDSALYLCASSLDGRESYTFGSGTRLTVV.

This clonotype was seen a few times. V usage is TRBV20-1 and J usage is TRBJ1-2; no reliable D call. The CDR3 is 11 amino acids. The germline V and J ends were trimmed by 6 bases and 4 bases, with 9 bases remaining between them. Germline CDR1 reads DFQATT; CDR2 reads SNEGSKA (reference sequence). As DNA, the CDR3 is TGCAGTGCCCGCTCAGTCTATGGCTACACCTTC. Protein sequence: CSARSVYGYTF.

This clonotype was counted at least ten times. V and J are TRBV20-1 and TRBJ2-5, with D unclear. This CDR3 region has 16 residues. Germline loops: CDR1 DFQATT, CDR2 SNEGSKA (reference sequence). The V and J ends lost 1 base and 2 bases respectively, with 17 bases between them. The DNA of the CDR3 is TGCAGTGCTAGAGTTCTTGAGTTAGGTAGGCAAGAGACCCAGTACTTC. It specifies CSARVLELGRQETQYF.

V gene TRBV6-5 combines with J gene TRBJ1-4; D not certain. This CDR3 has 12 residues. Per germline, CDR1 MNHEY and CDR2 SVGAGI. V dropped 4 bases and J dropped 3 bases, with 3 bases sitting between them. In nucleotides, the CDR3 is TGTGCCAGCAGTTCGGCTAATGAAAAACTGTTTTTT. Encoded protein: CASSSANEKLFF.

The chain combines TRBV7-8 with TRBJ1-4; no definite D call. The CDR3 spans 11 residues. Germline V gene sequence: CDR1 SGHVS, CDR2 FQNEAQ. This CDR3 reads CATLVGEKLFF. The DNA of the CDR3 is TGTGCTACCCTAGTAGGGGAAAAACTGTTTTTT.

The table lists this clonotype with a few counts. The chain employs TRBV28 and TRBJ2-5, with 9 bases lining up with TRBD1. J lost 4 bases, V lost 11 bases, and 14 bases had no gene match. Germline V gene data show CDR1 as MDHEN and CDR2 as SYDVKM. The CDR3 is 15 amino acids. The CDR3 protein is CAATGTGLGRETQYF. DNA for the CDR3: TGTGCCGCTACCGGGACAGGGTTGGGGAGAGAGACCCAGTACTTC.

In this sample, this clonotype turned up a few times. This sequence joins TRBV7-2 and TRBJ2-5; D unresolved. The germline CDR1 and CDR2 sequences are SGHTA and FQGNSA. V lost 4 bases to trimming and J lost 1 base, with 10 bases between them. The CDR3 consists of 14 residues. The CDR3: CASSSDQIQETQYF. DNA of the CDR3: TGTGCCAGCAGCTCTGACCAAATCCAAGAGACCCAGTACTTC.